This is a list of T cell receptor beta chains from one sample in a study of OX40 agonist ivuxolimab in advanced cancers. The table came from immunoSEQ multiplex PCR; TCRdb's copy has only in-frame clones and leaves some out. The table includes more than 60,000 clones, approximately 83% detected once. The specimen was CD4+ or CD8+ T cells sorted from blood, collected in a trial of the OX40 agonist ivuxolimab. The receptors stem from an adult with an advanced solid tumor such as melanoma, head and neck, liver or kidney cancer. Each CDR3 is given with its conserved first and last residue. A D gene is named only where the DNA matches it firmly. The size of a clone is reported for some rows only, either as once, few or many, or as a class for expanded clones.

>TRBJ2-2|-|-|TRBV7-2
CASSFLSWLDTGELFF
TGTGCCAGCAGCTTCTTATCGTGGCTAGACACCGGGGAGCTGTTTTTT
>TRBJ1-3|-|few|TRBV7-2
CASSFMSGNTIYF
TGTGCCAGCAGCTTTATGTCTGGAAACACCATATATTTT
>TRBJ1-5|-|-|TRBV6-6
CASSFLQGRSNQPQHF
TGTGCCAGCAGTTTCCTCCAGGGACGAAGCAATCAGCCCCAGCATTTT
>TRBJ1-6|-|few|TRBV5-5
CASRLGATDYNSPLHF
TGTGCCAGCAGGTTAGGGGCAACCGATTATAATTCACCCCTCCACTTT
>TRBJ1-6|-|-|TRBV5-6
CASSNLLGGGNSPLHF
TGTGCCAGCAGCAATCTCTTGGGAGGTGGTAATTCACCCCTCCACTTT
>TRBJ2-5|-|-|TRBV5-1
CASSLVASVKETQYF
TGCGCCAGCAGCTTGGTCGCTAGCGTAAAAGAGACCCAGTACTTC
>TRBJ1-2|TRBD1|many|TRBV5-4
CASRYPGTGGASLRGYTF
TGTGCCAGCAGATATCCCGGGACAGGGGGCGCAAGTTTAAGAGGCTACACCTTC
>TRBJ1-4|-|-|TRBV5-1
CASSLGPGGSTNEKLFF
TGCGCCAGCAGCTTGGGCCCGGGGGGGTCAACTAATGAAAAACTGTTTTTT
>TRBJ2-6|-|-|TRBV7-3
CASSPVGANVLTF
TGTGCCAGCAGCCCAGTTGGGGCCAACGTCCTGACTTTC
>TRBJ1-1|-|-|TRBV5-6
CASSLVAAEAFF
TGTGCCAGCAGCTTGGTGGCAGCTGAAGCTTTCTTT
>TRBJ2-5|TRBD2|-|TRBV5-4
CASSFTSGASWETQYF
TGTGCCAGCAGCTTTACTAGCGGAGCTTCCTGGGAGACCCAGTACTTC
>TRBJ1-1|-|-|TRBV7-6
CASSFGQGSNTEAFF
TGTGCCAGCAGCTTTGGCCAGGGGAGTAACACTGAAGCTTTCTTT
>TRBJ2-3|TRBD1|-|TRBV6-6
CASSPDRGSTDTQYF
TGTGCCAGCAGCCCCGACAGGGGGAGCACAGATACGCAGTATTTT
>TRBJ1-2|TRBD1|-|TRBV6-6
CASSYSGQAGGYTF
TGTGCCAGCAGTTACTCTGGACAGGCAGGTGGCTACACCTTC
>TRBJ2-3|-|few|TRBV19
CASSYTDTQYF
TGTGCCAGTAGCTACACAGATACGCAGTATTTT
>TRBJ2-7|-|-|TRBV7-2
CASSFAGVYEQYF
TGTGCCAGCAGCTTCGCAGGGGTCTACGAGCAGTACTTC
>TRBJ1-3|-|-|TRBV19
CASSQRDGATGNTIYF
TGTGCCAGTAGCCAAAGGGACGGAGCCACTGGAAACACCATATATTTT
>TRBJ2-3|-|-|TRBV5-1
CASSLEAPGVSADTQYF
TGCGCCAGCAGCTTGGAGGCCCCGGGAGTCTCAGCAGATACGCAGTATTTT
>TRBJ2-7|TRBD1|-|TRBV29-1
CSVQGQGRYEQYF
TGCAGCGTTCAGGGACAGGGAAGATACGAGCAGTACTTC
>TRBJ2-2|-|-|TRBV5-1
CATGEGTYTGELFF
TGCGCCACTGGGGAGGGGACATACACCGGGGAGCTGTTTTTT
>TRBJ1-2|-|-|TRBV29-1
CSVVKADYGYTF
TGCAGCGTTGTTAAGGCTGACTATGGCTACACCTTC
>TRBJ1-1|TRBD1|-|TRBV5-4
CASSLRGRSTEAFF
TGTGCCAGCAGCTTGAGGGGGCGAAGCACTGAAGCTTTCTTT
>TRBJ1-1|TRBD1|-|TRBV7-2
CASTNRGMNTEAFF
TGTGCCAGCACGAACAGGGGCATGAACACTGAAGCTTTCTTT